This TCR beta chain derives from a study of response to subunit inactivated influenza vaccine. Concerning this clonotype: Its antigen is not identified.

TCRdb re-derived calls from the RT-PCR reads in MiXCR, one entry per CDR3 protein. This table holds about 190,000 distinct CDR3 sequences, about 15% found once. The germline gives CDR1 SEHNR, CDR2 FQNEAQ (reference sequence). The CDR3 consists of 14 residues. J lost 4 bases, V lost 8 bases, and 3 bases had no gene match. Overall study results and limits: Few new T cells, the authors suggested, are recruited by each seasonal influenza vaccination.

The material was CD8+ T cells sorted from PBMCs, obtained roughly 5 days after vaccination. V gene TRBV7-9 combines with J gene TRBJ2-5; TRBD2 matches 14 bases. This TCR was recovered from a man in his forties or fifties who received an inactivated influenza vaccine. As DNA, the CDR3 is TGTGCCAGCGTGGGACTAGCGGGGGTAGAGACCCAGTACTTC. Translating gives CASVGLAGVETQYF.